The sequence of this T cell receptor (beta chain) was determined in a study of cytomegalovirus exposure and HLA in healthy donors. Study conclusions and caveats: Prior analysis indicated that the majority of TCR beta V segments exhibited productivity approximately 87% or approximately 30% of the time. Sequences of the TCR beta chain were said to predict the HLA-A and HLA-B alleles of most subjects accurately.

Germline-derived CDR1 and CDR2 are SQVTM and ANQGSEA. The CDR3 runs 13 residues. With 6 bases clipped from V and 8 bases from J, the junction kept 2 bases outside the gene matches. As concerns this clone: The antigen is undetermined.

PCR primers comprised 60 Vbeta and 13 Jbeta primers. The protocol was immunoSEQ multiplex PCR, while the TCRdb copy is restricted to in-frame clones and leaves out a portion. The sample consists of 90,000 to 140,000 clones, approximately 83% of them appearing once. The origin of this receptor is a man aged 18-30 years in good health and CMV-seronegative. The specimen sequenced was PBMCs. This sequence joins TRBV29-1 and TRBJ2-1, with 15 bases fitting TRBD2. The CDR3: CSVGLAGGHEQFF. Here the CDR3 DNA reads TGCAGCGTGGGACTAGCGGGAGGTCATGAGCAGTTCTTC.